The rows below give T cell receptor beta chains drawn from one sample of a study of shared clonotypes between healthy human individuals. Only in-frame clones appear in the TCRdb table, and some are missing; sequencing was by immunoSEQ multiplex PCR. This sample carries around 650,000 clones, approximately 96% of them seen once, and the ten largest clones take about 0.11%. The sample comprised naive CD8+ T cells sorted from blood. Receptors originate from a young woman in good health. The CDR3 runs from the conserved cysteine through the conserved F or W. Fields, in order: D gene, CDR3 length, clone size, J gene, V gene, CDR3 DNA, CDR3 protein. A D gene is named only where the DNA matches it firmly. Only some rows state a clone size, as once, few, many or a class for expanded clones.

D: TRBD2; length: 14; size: .; J: TRBJ2-1; V: TRBV29-1; DNA: TGCAGCGGTGATCCGGGACTAGCAGCTAATGAGCAGTTCTTC; CDR3: CSGDPGLAANEQFF
D: .; length: 12; size: once; J: TRBJ2-7; V: TRBV28; DNA: TGTGCCAGCAGTTTCGGACTCTACGAGCAGTACTTC; CDR3: CASSFGLYEQYF
D: .; length: 14; size: .; J: TRBJ2-7; V: TRBV9; DNA: TGTGCCAGCAGCGTAGACCAGGGGTCCTACGAGCAGTACTTC; CDR3: CASSVDQGSYEQYF
D: .; length: 15; size: .; J: TRBJ2-7; V: TRBV5-6; DNA: TGTGCCAGCAGCTTCTTCGCATCGGAGGGGTACGAGCAGTACTTC; CDR3: CASSFFASEGYEQYF
D: .; length: 12; size: once; J: TRBJ2-3; V: TRBV19; DNA: TGTGCCAGTACTACAGGGTTAGATACGCAGTATTTT; CDR3: CASTTGLDTQYF
D: TRBD1; length: 18; size: .; J: TRBJ1-5; V: TRBV27; DNA: TGTGCCAGCAGTCTATTGCCGCCAGGGGGGGCGCGTATTCAGCCCCAGCATTTT; CDR3: CASSLLPPGGARIQPQHF
D: .; length: 13; size: .; J: TRBJ2-7; V: TRBV27; DNA: TGTGCCAGCGGGTTAGTAGGAGCCTACGAGCAGTACTTC; CDR3: CASGLVGAYEQYF
D: .; length: 14; size: .; J: TRBJ1-2; V: TRBV15; DNA: TGTGCCTCCGCCCGAGCTCGAGCTAACTATGGCTACACCTTC; CDR3: CASARARANYGYTF
D: .; length: 13; size: once; J: TRBJ2-7; V: TRBV14; DNA: TGTGCCAGCAGCCAGAGAACAGGGTACGAGCAGTACTTC; CDR3: CASSQRTGYEQYF
D: .; length: 14; size: .; J: TRBJ2-7; V: TRBV28; DNA: TGTGCCAGAACTAGGGGTAATCCCTCCTACGAGCAGTACTTC; CDR3: CARTRGNPSYEQYF
D: .; length: 12; size: .; J: TRBJ2-2; V: TRBV10-1; DNA: TGCGCCAGCAGTGAGGAGTCCGGGGAGCTGTTTTTT; CDR3: CASSEESGELFF
D: .; length: 15; size: .; J: TRBJ1-3; V: TRBV5-1; DNA: TGCGCCAGCAGCTTGGTAGGCAACTCTGGAAACACCATATATTTT; CDR3: CASSLVGNSGNTIYF
D: .; length: 16; size: .; J: TRBJ2-1; V: TRBV27; DNA: TGTGCCAGCAGTTTATTAGTAGGGGGGGCTAACAATGAGCAGTTCTTC; CDR3: CASSLLVGGANNEQFF
D: .; length: 14; size: .; J: TRBJ2-3; V: TRBV9; DNA: TGTGCCAGCAGCGTAGAAGGACGCACAGATACGCAGTATTTT; CDR3: CASSVEGRTDTQYF
D: TRBD2; length: 15; size: .; J: TRBJ2-1; V: TRBV27; DNA: TGTGCCACTAGGGCTAGCGGGAGTCTTTTTTGGGAGCAGTTCTTC; CDR3: CATRASGSLFWEQFF
D: .; length: 16; size: .; J: TRBJ2-2; V: TRBV4-1; DNA: TGCGCCAGCAGCTGGGGCACCCGGACGAACACCGGGGAGCTGTTTTTT; CDR3: CASSWGTRTNTGELFF
D: TRBD1; length: 15; size: .; J: TRBJ1-1; V: TRBV7-9; DNA: TGTGCCAGCGGCCCCCGGGACAGGGGCGAGCCTGAAGCTTTCTTT; CDR3: CASGPRDRGEPEAFF
D: .; length: 15; size: .; J: TRBJ2-7; V: TRBV28; DNA: TGTGCCAGCAGTTTAGGACTGCTGAGCTCCTACGAGCAGTACTTC; CDR3: CASSLGLLSSYEQYF
D: TRBD1; length: 21; size: .; J: TRBJ1-5; V: TRBV7-8; DNA: TGTGCCAGCAGCTTAGCGCAAGGGGTTAGGGACAGAGTCTATAGCAATCAGCCCCAGCATTTT; CDR3: CASSLAQGVRDRVYSNQPQHF
D: TRBD1; length: 14; size: .; J: TRBJ2-7; V: TRBV7-9; DNA: TGTGCCAGCAGCTTAACGGACAGGTCCTACGAGCAGTACTTC; CDR3: CASSLTDRSYEQYF
D: .; length: 14; size: few; J: TRBJ1-1; V: TRBV6-7; DNA: TGTGCCAGCAGTTACGGAGGGGGGGAGGGAAAAGCTTTCTTT; CDR3: CASSYGGGEGKAFF
D: TRBD1; length: 14; size: .; J: TRBJ2-7; V: TRBV5-6; DNA: TGTGCCAGCAGACCCGGGACAGGGCGAACAGTGCAGTACTTC; CDR3: CASRPGTGRTVQYF